A selection of T cell receptor beta chains follows, all from one sample in a study of radiotherapy plus CTLA-4 blockade in lung cancer. TCRdb's copy holds only in-frame clones and misses some; the assay was immunoSEQ multiplex PCR. The data show tens of thousands of clones, with approximately 76% seen just once and around 10% held by the top ten. The sequencing used peripheral blood, collected from a patient treated with radiotherapy plus ipilimumab. The receptors derive from a human donor with non-small cell lung cancer who had stable disease on radiotherapy plus ipilimumab. CDR3s include the opening cysteine and the closing phenylalanine or tryptophan. A D gene is named only where the DNA matches it firmly. A row's size may be missing; if present it is once, few, many or a size class.

j_call v_call d_call clone_size cdr3_nt cdr3_aa
TRBJ1-1 TRBV10-1 NA NA TGCGCCAGCAGTGCTGGACAGTCGCTTGGGACTGAAGCTTTCTTT CASSAGQSLGTEAFF
TRBJ1-5 TRBV27 TRBD1 NA TGTGCCAGCAGCCTGAGGCAGGGGGTTCCTCAGCCCCAGCATTTT CASSLRQGVPQPQHF
TRBJ1-1 TRBV9 NA NA TGTGCCAGCAGCGTAGACGCCTCGGGGATGAACACTGAAGCTTTCTTT CASSVDASGMNTEAFF
TRBJ1-6 TRBV6-1 NA NA TGTGCCAGCAGGTACGAGGGGATCTATAATTCACCCCTCCACTTT CASRYEGIYNSPLHF
TRBJ1-6 TRBV10-2 NA NA TGCGCCAGCAGTGAGGGTTCAGATAATTCACCCCTCCACTTT CASSEGSDNSPLHF
TRBJ2-1 TRBV4-3 NA NA TGCGCCAGCAGCCAAGATTCAAACACCCGGGGTAGGGACAATGAGCAGTTCTTC CASSQDSNTRGRDNEQFF
TRBJ1-2 TRBV4-2 TRBD1 few TGTGCCAGCAGCCAAGAAGGGGGTAGGGGGCTTAACTATGGCTACACCTTC CASSQEGGRGLNYGYTF
TRBJ2-2 TRBV7-9 NA NA TGTGCCAGCAGCTTTAGATCGGTAAACACCGGGGAGCTGTTTTTT CASSFRSVNTGELFF
TRBJ2-7 TRBV7-2 NA NA TGTGCCAGCAGCTTAGATTCAGGCGAGCAGTACTTC CASSLDSGEQYF
TRBJ2-1 TRBV5-5 NA once TGTGCCAGCAGCCTAGCAAATGAGCAGTTCTTC CASSLANEQFF
TRBJ1-1 TRBV2 NA NA TGTGCCAGCAGTGACAGGCCGAGCACTGAAGCTTTCTTT CASSDRPSTEAFF
TRBJ1-5 TRBV6-1 NA once TGTGCCAGCAGTGAAGAACGGGCAGGCAATCAGCCCCAGCATTTT CASSEERAGNQPQHF
TRBJ2-5 TRBV28 NA NA TGTGCCAGCAGCTTACCCCCCGGGCAGCGGTCTGAGACCCAGTACTTC CASSLPPGQRSETQYF
TRBJ1-2 TRBV12-1 NA NA TGTGCCAGCAGCACCGGACAGGGTTCGGATGGCTACACCTTC CASSTGQGSDGYTF
TRBJ2-5 TRBV15 NA NA TGTGCCACCAGCAGAGACCGAAAAGAGACCCAGTACTTC CATSRDRKETQYF
TRBJ2-3 TRBV7-2 NA few TGTGCCAGCAGCTTAGAGCGCTACACAGATACGCAGTATTTT CASSLERYTDTQYF
TRBJ1-1 TRBV11-2 NA NA TGTGCCAGCAGCTTCTCCGGGGCAAACACTGAAGCTTTCTTT CASSFSGANTEAFF
TRBJ1-3 TRBV27 NA many TGTGCCAGCAGTTTGCGGGGGGTGACTGGAAACACCATATATTTT CASSLRGVTGNTIYF
TRBJ2-1 TRBV6-1 NA NA TGTGCCAGCAGTGAAGAAAATACGGGCTACAACAATGAGCAGTTCTTC CASSEENTGYNNEQFF
TRBJ1-5 TRBV25-1 NA few TGTGCCAGCAGTGAACAGGGGAAGAATCAGCCCCAGCATTTT CASSEQGKNQPQHF
TRBJ1-1 TRBV19 TRBD1 NA TGTGCCAGTACCCTCCGGGACAGGAACACTGAAGCTTTCTTT CASTLRDRNTEAFF
TRBJ1-3 TRBV5-1 NA NA TGCGCCAGCAGTAGGGAACGGAGCTCTGGAAACACCATATATTTT CASSRERSSGNTIYF
TRBJ2-2 TRBV18 NA NA TGTGCCAGCTTCGCAGGGTCCGCCGGGGAGCTGTTTTTT CASFAGSAGELFF
TRBJ1-2 TRBV5-6 NA NA TGTGCCAGCAGCCCCCCTGGAACCTATGGCTACACCTTC CASSPPGTYGYTF
TRBJ2-1 TRBV7-6 TRBD2 NA TGTGCCAGCAGCTTAGGGACTAGCGGGGGTGGCGAGCAGTTCTTC CASSLGTSGGGEQFF
TRBJ1-6 TRBV2 NA once TGTGCCAGCAGTGATGTTGGGGTGAGCTCCTATAATTCACCCCTCCACTTT CASSDVGVSSYNSPLHF
TRBJ2-1 TRBV7-9 NA few TGTGCCAGCAGCTTAGTTTTGAATGAGCAGTTCTTC CASSLVLNEQFF
TRBJ1-3 TRBV6-1 NA NA TGTGCCAGCAGTACAAATTCTGGAAACACCATATATTTT CASSTNSGNTIYF
TRBJ1-2 TRBV18 NA NA TGTGCCAGCTCACCACCTCTTCTTAACTATGGCTACACCTTC CASSPPLLNYGYTF
TRBJ1-2 TRBV5-6 TRBD1 NA TGTGCCAGCAGCTGGAGGGGACAGGGGTCCCCCTATGGCCACACCTTC CASSWRGQGSPYGHTF
TRBJ1-1 TRBV19 NA NA TGTGCCAGCATCAATAACAGGGCCACTGAAGCTTTCTTT CASINNRATEAFF
TRBJ2-7 TRBV5-4 TRBD1 NA TGTGCCAGCAGCTTGGAGTACAGGGGCTACGAGCAGTACTTC CASSLEYRGYEQYF
TRBJ1-2 TRBV6-5 NA NA TGTGCCAGCAGTTACTCCGGGACGCCCGCCGGCACCTTC CASSYSGTPAGTF
TRBJ1-2 TRBV7-2 TRBD1 NA TGTGCCAGCAGCCCGGGACAGCTACTAGATGGCTACACCTTC CASSPGQLLDGYTF
TRBJ2-3 TRBV7-2 NA NA TGTGCCAGCAGCCCAAGTGGGGGGGCCGGGGTTCCAGATACGCAGTATTTT CASSPSGGAGVPDTQYF
TRBJ1-2 TRBV12-5 NA NA TGTGCTAGTGGTTTGCAAACGAACTATGGCTACACCTTC CASGLQTNYGYTF
TRBJ2-1 TRBV6-5 NA few TGTGCCAGCAGTTACGGGTTTGTGAGCTCCTACAATGAGCAGTTCTTC CASSYGFVSSYNEQFF
TRBJ2-1 TRBV9 NA NA TGTGCCAGCAGCGTAGCACCCCGTGAGGGCTACAATGAGCAGTTCTTC CASSVAPREGYNEQFF
TRBJ1-2 TRBV29-1 NA NA TGCAGCGTTGTTGGTGACTCGGATGGCTACACCTTC CSVVGDSDGYTF
TRBJ1-2 TRBV27 NA NA TGTGCCAGCAGTTTAGTCCAGGGCTATGGCTACACCTTC CASSLVQGYGYTF
TRBJ1-1 TRBV5-1 NA NA TGCGCCAGCAGCTTCCGTTACTCCCTAGGGGGGAACACTGAAGCTTTCTTT CASSFRYSLGGNTEAFF
TRBJ1-6 TRBV6-1 NA once TGTGCCAGCGGACAAGGTGAATCACCCCTCCACTTT CASGQGESPLHF
TRBJ1-1 TRBV11-3 TRBD1 NA TGTGCCAGCAGCTTAGGGCCAGGGGGCGAAGCTTTCTTT CASSLGPGGEAFF
TRBJ2-7 TRBV29-1 TRBD1 NA TGCAGCGCCCGACTCGAGGACAGGCCTGTCTACGAGCAGTACTTC CSARLEDRPVYEQYF
TRBJ1-3 TRBV9 NA NA TGTGCCAGCAGCGTAGGCCCAGACCCCTCTGGAAACACCATATATTTT CASSVGPDPSGNTIYF
TRBJ1-4 TRBV7-9 NA NA TGTGCCAGCAGCTTGTTGTACGGTGAAAAACTGTTTTTT CASSLLYGEKLFF
TRBJ1-5 TRBV5-1 TRBD1 few TGCGCCAGCAGCTTGGGGACAGGGTCTCATAGCAATCAGCCCCAGCATTTT CASSLGTGSHSNQPQHF
TRBJ1-3 TRBV16 NA NA TGTGCCAGCAGCCAATCGGGTAACTCTGGAAACACCATATATTTT CASSQSGNSGNTIYF
TRBJ2-7 TRBV6-1 NA NA TGTGCCAGCAGTGAAGGGGCAGGTGCCTACGAGCAGTACTTC CASSEGAGAYEQYF
TRBJ1-2 TRBV2 TRBD1 NA TGTGCCAGCAGTCAAGACAGGGACTATGGCTACACCTTC CASSQDRDYGYTF
TRBJ1-5 TRBV2 TRBD1 NA TGTGCCAGCAGCCCGGACAGGGGGAATCAGCCCCAGCATTTT CASSPDRGNQPQHF